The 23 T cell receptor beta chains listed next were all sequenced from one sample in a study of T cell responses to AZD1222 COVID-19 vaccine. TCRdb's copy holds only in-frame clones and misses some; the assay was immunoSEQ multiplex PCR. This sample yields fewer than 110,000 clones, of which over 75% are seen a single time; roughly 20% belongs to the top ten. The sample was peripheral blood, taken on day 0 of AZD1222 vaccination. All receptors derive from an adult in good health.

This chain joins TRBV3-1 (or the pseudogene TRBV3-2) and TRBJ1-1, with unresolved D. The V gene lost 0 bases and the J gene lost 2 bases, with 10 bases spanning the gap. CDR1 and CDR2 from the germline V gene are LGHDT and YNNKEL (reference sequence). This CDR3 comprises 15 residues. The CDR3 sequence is CASSQERGDNTEAFF. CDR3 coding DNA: TGTGCCAGCAGCCAAGAACGGGGAGATAACACTGAAGCTTTCTTT.

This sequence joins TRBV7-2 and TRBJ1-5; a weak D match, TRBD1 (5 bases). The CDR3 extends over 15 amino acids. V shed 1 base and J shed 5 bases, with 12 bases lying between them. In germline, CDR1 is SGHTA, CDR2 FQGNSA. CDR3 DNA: TGTGCCAGCAGCTTAGAATCGGGGGAGTATCAGCCCCAGCATTTT. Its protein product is CASSLESGEYQPQHF.

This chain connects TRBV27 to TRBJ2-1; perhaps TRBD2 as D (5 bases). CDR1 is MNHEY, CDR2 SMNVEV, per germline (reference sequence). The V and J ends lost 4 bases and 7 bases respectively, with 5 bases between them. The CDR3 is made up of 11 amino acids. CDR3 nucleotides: TGTGCCAGCAGTTCGGGGAATGAGCAGTTCTTC. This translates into CASSSGNEQFF.

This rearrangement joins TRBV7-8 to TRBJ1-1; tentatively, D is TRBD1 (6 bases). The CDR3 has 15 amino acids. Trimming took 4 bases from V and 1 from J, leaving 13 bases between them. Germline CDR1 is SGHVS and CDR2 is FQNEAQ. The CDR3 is CASSSWTEPNTEAFF. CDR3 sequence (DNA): TGTGCCAGCAGCTCCTGGACAGAGCCGAACACTGAAGCTTTCTTT. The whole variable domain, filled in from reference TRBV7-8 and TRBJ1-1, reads GAGVSQSPRYKVAKRGQDVALRCDPISGHVSLFWYQQALGQGPEFLTYFQNEAQLDKSGLPSDRFFAERPEGSVSTLKIQRTQQEDSAVYLCASSSWTEPNTEAFFGQGTRLTVV.

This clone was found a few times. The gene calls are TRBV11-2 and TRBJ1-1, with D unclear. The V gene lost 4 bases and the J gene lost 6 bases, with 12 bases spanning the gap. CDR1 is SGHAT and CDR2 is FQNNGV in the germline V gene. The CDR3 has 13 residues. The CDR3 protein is CASSSNRVPEAFF. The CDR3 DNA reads TGTGCCAGCAGCTCCAATAGGGTTCCTGAAGCTTTCTTT. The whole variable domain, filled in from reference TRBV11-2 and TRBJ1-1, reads EAGVAQSPRYKIIEKRQSVAFWCNPISGHATLYWYQQILGQGPKLLIQFQNNGVVDDSQLPKDRFSAERLKGVDSTLKIQPAKLEDSAVYLCASSSNRVPEAFFGQGTRLTVV.

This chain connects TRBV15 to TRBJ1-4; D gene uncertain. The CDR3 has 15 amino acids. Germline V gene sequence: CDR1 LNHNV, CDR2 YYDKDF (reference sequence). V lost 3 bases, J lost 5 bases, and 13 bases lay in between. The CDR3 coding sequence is TGTGCCACCAGCAGCCGCCGGGCGGGGAATGAAAAACTGTTTTTT. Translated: CATSSRRAGNEKLFF.

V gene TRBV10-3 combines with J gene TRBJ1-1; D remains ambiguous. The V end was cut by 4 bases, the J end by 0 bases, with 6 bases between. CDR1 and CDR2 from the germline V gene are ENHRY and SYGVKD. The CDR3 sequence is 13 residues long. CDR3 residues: CAISAGLNTEAFF. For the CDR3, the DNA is TGTGCCATCAGTGCGGGCCTGAACACTGAAGCTTTCTTT.

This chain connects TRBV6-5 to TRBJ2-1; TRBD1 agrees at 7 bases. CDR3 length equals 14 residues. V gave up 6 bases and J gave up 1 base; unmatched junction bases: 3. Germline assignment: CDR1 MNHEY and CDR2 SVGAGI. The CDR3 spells CASSDRASYNEQFF. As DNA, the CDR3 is TGTGCCAGCAGCGACAGGGCATCCTACAATGAGCAGTTCTTC.

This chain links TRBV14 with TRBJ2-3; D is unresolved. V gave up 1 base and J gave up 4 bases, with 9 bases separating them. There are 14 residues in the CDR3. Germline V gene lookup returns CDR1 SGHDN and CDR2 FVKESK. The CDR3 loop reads CASSQAGSPDTQYF. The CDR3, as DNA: TGTGCCAGCAGCCAAGCGGGTTCGCCAGATACGCAGTATTTT.

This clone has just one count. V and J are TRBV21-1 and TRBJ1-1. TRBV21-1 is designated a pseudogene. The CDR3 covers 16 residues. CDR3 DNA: TGTGCCAGCAGCAAAGGTCGCCGGGGGGAGGACACTGAAGCTTTCTTT. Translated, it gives CASSKGRRGEDTEAFF.

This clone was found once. The CDR3 protein is CASSPGQLQMIAQYF. CDR3 nucleotide sequence: TGTGCCAGCTCACCGGGACAGCTTCAGATGATAGCGCAGTATTTT. V is TRBV18 and J is TRBJ2-3; 7 bases map to TRBD1. This CDR3 region has 15 residues. Trimming removed 3 bases from V and 10 bases from J; junction bases left unmatched: 13. Germline V gene lookup returns CDR1 KGHSH and CDR2 LQKENI.

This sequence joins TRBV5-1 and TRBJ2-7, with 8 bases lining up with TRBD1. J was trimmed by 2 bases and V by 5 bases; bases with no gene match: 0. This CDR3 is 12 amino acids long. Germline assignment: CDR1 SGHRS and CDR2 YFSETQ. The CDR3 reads CASRQGAYEQYF. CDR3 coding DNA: TGCGCCAGCAGACAGGGGGCCTACGAGCAGTACTTC.

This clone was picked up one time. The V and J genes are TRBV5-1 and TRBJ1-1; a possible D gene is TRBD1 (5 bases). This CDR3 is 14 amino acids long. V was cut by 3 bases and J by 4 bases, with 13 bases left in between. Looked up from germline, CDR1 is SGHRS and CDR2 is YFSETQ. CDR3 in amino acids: CASSSLTGGTEAFF. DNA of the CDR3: TGCGCCAGCAGCTCCCTTACGGGGGGCACTGAAGCTTTCTTT.

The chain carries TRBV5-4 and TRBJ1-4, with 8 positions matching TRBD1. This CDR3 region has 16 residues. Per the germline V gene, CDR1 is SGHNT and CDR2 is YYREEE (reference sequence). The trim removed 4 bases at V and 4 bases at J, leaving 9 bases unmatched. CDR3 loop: CASSDGTGPINEKLFF. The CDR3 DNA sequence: TGTGCCAGCAGCGACGGGACAGGCCCGATTAATGAAAAACTGTTTTTT.

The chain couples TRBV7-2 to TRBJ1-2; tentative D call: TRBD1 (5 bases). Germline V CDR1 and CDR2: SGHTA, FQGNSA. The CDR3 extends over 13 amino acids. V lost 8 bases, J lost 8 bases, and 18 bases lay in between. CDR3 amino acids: CASQTGTAGGYTF. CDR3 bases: TGTGCCAGCCAAACCGGGACGGCGGGAGGCTACACCTTC. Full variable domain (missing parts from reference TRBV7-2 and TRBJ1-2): GAGVSQSPSNKVTEKGKDVELRCDPISGHTALYWYRQSLGQGLEFLIYFQGNSAPDKSGLPSDRFSAERTGGSVSTLTIQRTQQEDSAVYLCASQTGTAGGYTFGSGTRLTVV.

The CDR3 loop reads CASSPNTGDDSPLHF. The CDR3 nucleotides are TGTGCCAGCTCACCAAACACAGGGGATGATTCACCCCTCCACTTT. This chain joins TRBV18 and TRBJ1-6, with 7 nucleotides matching TRBD1. The CDR3 loop spans 15 amino acids. Trimming removed 2 bases from V and 8 bases from J; junction bases left unmatched: 6. Looked up from germline, CDR1 is KGHSH and CDR2 is LQKENI.

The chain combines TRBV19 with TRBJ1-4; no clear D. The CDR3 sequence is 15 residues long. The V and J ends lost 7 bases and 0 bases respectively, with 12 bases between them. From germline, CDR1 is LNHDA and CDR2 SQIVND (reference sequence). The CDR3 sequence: CASTSVSTTNEKLFF. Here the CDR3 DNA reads TGTGCCAGTACATCCGTCTCTACAACTAATGAAAAACTGTTTTTT.

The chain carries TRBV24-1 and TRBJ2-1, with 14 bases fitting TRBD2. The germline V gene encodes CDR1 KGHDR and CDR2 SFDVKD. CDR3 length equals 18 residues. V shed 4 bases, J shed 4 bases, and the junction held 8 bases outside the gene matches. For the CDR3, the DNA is TGTGCCACCAGTGACCCCGGGACTAGCGGGAGTGGGTACAATGAGCAGTTCTTC. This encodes CATSDPGTSGSGYNEQFF.

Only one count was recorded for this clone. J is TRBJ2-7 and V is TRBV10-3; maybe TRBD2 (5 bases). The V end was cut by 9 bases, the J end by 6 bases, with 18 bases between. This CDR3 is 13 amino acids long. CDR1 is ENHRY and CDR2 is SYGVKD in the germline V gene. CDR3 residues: CAIEGRSSGEQYF. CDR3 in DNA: TGTGCCATTGAGGGCCGCTCGAGCGGCGAGCAGTACTTC.

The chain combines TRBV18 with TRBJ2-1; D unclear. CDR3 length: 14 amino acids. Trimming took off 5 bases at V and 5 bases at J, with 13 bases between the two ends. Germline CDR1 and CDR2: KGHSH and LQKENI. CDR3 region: CASSKTKTNNEQFF. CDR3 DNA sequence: TGTGCCAGCTCAAAAACCAAAACAAACAATGAGCAGTTCTTC.

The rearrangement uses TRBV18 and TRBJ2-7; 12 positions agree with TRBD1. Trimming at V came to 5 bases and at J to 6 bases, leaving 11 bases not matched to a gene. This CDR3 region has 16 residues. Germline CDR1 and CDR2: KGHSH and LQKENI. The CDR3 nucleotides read TGTGCCAGCTCAGGGAATGCGGGACAGGGGGCCTCCGAGCAGTACTTC. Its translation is CASSGNAGQGASEQYF.

CDR3 loop: CAISETRGYYSYNSPLHF. In DNA, the CDR3 is TGTGCCATCAGTGAGACGAGGGGGTATTACTCCTATAATTCACCCCTCCACTTT. This chain uses TRBV10-3 with TRBJ1-6, with D possibly matching TRBD1 (6 bases). Germline V gives CDR1 ENHRY, CDR2 SYGVKD. The length of the CDR3 is 18 residues. Trimming cost V 2 bases and J 0 bases, with 14 bases left between them.

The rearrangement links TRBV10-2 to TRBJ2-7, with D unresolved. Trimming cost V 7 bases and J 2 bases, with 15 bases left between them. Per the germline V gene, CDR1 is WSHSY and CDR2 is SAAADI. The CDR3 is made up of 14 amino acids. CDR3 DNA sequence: TGCGCCAGCATCGGTGGCTCCGGAACCTACGAGCAGTACTTC. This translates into CASIGGSGTYEQYF.